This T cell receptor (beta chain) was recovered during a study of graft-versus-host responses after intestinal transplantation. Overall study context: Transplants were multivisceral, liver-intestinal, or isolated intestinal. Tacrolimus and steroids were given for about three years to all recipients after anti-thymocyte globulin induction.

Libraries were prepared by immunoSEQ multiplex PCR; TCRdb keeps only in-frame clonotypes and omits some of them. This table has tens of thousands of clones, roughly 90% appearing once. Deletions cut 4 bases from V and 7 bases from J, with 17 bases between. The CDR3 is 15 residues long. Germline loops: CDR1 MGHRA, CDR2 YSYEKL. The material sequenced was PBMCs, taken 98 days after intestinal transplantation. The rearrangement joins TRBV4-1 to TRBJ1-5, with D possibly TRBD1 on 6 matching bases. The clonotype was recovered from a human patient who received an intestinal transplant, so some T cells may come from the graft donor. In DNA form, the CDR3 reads TGCGCCAGCAGCCTAGGTGGGGGGCGGCACCAGCCCCAGCATTTT. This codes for CASSLGGGRHQPQHF.